This T cell receptor beta chain comes out of a study of blood T cells in healthy people across ages. This clonotype showed up just a few times. CDR3 length: 17 amino acids. From germline, CDR1 is SEHNR and CDR2 FQNEAQ (reference sequence). V gave up 1 base and J gave up 4 bases, with 16 bases separating them. A sample-barcoded 5' primer and a J-beta primer mix were used in a second PCR of roughly 7 to 11 cycles. Each CDR3 protein is one row after TCRdb ran MiXCR on the 5' RACE reads. The sample lists about 730,000 distinct CDR3 sequences; about 42% were seen once. The V and J genes are TRBV7-9 and TRBJ1-4; D remains unclear. The source material was blood. The clonotype was recovered from a woman aged 60-75 years in good health. The CDR3 is CASSLEGGEGDNEKLFF. CDR3 DNA: TGTGCCAGCAGCTTAGAGGGCGGCGAGGGAGATAATGAAAAACTGTTTTTT.